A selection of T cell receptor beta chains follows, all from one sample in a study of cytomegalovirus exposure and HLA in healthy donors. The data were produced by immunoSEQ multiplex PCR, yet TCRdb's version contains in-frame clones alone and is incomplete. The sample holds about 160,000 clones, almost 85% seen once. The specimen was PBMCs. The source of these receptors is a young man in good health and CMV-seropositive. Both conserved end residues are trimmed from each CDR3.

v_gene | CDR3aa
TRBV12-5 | ASGLVLGRGAYGYT
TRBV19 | ASGELGRTGELF
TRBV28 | ASSPASGVLGGEQY
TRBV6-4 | ASSESFGASGIGDNEQF
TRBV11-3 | ASSSDPSGGALETQY
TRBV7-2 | ASSLAGALGEKLF
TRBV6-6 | ASSRGEYRQPQH
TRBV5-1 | ASSAMTGPSSYNEQF
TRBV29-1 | SVGLDRGLTGELF
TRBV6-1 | ASSEAVTAGQPQH
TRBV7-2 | ASSHGTAGYT
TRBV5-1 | ASSFTGDSYNEQF
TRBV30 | AWSAGPSTDTQY
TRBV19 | ASSIGPGQGYEKLF
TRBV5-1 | ASRGATGATEAF
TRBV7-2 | ASSWVAGGQETQY
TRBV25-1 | AREGGRGTEAF
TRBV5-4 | ASSLGNRDEKLF
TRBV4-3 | ASSQLANYGYT
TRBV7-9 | ASSPGPLWPQH
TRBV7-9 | ASSSGFHEQY
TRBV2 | ASIYTQMTYEQY
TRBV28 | ASSSTAPPYEQY
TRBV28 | ASSSLGVLLF
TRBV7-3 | ASSLVSSYNEQF
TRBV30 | AWSLWTGMTEAF
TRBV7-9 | ASSLRRQGAGGYT
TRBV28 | ASSRPGQWRNEQF
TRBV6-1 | ASSELWEHTEAF
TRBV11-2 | ASSLTGTGVYNEQF
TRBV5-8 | ASSRIQGSEGYT
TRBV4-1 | ASSLLVGAYNEQF
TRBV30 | AWRGQGANQPQH
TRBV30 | AWSGRTRGTQY
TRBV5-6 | ASSFQGQKAEAF
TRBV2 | ASNPWTGSYEQY
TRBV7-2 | ASSLVGSEKLF
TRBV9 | ASSVEVGGQDTQY
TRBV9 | ASSSPWTGGSYEQY
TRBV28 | ASSFSPQGYGYT